This entry concerns a single T cell receptor (beta chain). As yet, its antigen is unknown. This sample is part of a study of T-cell reconstitution after alpha-beta-depleted transplantation in children. Study-level points and caveats: Newly produced T cells mostly accounted for T-cell counts and diversity one year post-transplant.

TCRbeta library preparation incorporated unique molecular identifiers. TCRdb re-derived calls from the PCR reads in MiXCR, one entry per CDR3 protein. This table holds approximately 400,000 distinct CDR3 sequences, around 15% found once. In germline, CDR1 is KGHDR, CDR2 SFDVKD. The V end was cut by 8 bases, the J end by 5 bases, with 17 bases between. The CDR3 length is 15 residues. The sequencing used PBMCs, mostly from graft donor cells, collected 360 days after TCRalphabeta/CD19-depleted stem cell transplant. This receptor was taken from a boy in the first two years of life who had a stem cell transplant for Wiskott-Aldrich syndrome, so the T cells may come from the graft donor. This chain joins TRBV24-1 and TRBJ2-2, with a weak D call TRBD1 (6 bases). CDR3 DNA: TGTGCCACCAAGTCAGGGGATGGAAGAACCGGGGAGCTGTTTTTT. Its protein product is CATKSGDGRTGELFF.